The TCR beta chain described here comes from a study of cytomegalovirus exposure and HLA in healthy donors. The donors were members of the roughly 130-subject validation cohort (separate from the 666-subject first cohort). Here immunoSEQ multiplex PCR was the method, and the copy in TCRdb shows in-frame clones only, minus some. Among about 75,000 clones listed, around four fifths were seen once. General study results and limits: Most TCR sequences were rare, but some public TCRs occurred in many donors. The study labeled 150 or so TCR beta chains cytomegalovirus-associated.

Germline V gives CDR1 SEHNR, CDR2 FQNEAQ (reference sequence). The CDR3 contains 15 residues. V shed 1 base and J shed 0 bases, with 9 bases lying between them. Notes on this clone: Its antigen is undetermined.

The sequence was collected from a man younger than 45 in good health and CMV-seronegative. Sample: PBMCs. The chain couples TRBV7-9 to TRBJ1-1; perhaps TRBD1 as D (5 bases). DNA of the CDR3: TGTGCCAGCAGCTTAGGATGGGGCATGAACACTGAAGCTTTCTTT. This sequence encodes CASSLGWGMNTEAFF.